This is a list of T cell receptor beta chains from one sample in a study of cytomegalovirus exposure and HLA in healthy donors. The data were produced by immunoSEQ multiplex PCR, yet TCRdb's version contains in-frame clones alone and is incomplete. The top ten hold 1.8% of the sample, which has about 130,000 clones, around 77% seen once. The source material was PBMCs. Source of these receptors: a woman in her 50s in good health and CMV-seronegative. Each CDR3 is given with its conserved first and last residue. The D gene is left open where the match is weak. Rows may omit the clone size; those that give it use once, few, many or a size class.

clone size	V gene	J gene	D gene	CDR3 length	CDR3 DNA	CDR3 protein
-	TRBV4-3	TRBJ2-1	TRBD1	13	TGCGCCAGCAGCGACCCGACAGGGCGTGAGCAGTTCTTC	CASSDPTGREQFF
-	TRBV9	TRBJ1-3	-	15	TGTGCCAGCAGCGTAGGAGGGGGCTCTGGAAACACCATATATTTT	CASSVGGGSGNTIYF
-	TRBV11-2	TRBJ2-3	TRBD2	18	TGTGCCAGCAGCTTGGGTAGCGGGAGTATTCGGGGCACAGATACGCAGTATTTT	CASSLGSGSIRGTDTQYF
-	TRBV2	TRBJ1-2	TRBD1	17	TGTGCCAGCAGTTCTAATACTCCCGGGACAGGGGGCTATGGCTACACCTTC	CASSSNTPGTGGYGYTF
-	TRBV19	TRBJ1-5	TRBD1	15	TGTGCCAGTGTCCGCGGACAGGGGCAGGGTCAGCCCCAGCATTTT	CASVRGQGQGQPQHF
-	TRBV25-1	TRBJ1-3	-	11	TGTGCCAGCATTCAGGGAAACACCATATATTTT	CASIQGNTIYF
-	TRBV4-2	TRBJ2-3	TRBD2	18	TGTGCCAGCAGCCCTGGCCCTCGACTAGCGGGGGGCACAGATACGCAGTATTTT	CASSPGPRLAGGTDTQYF
-	TRBV7-3	TRBJ2-2	-	13	TGTGCCAGCAGCGACAGGCCCACCGGGGAGCTGTTTTTT	CASSDRPTGELFF
-	TRBV27	TRBJ2-7	TRBD2	16	TGTGCCAGCAGCCCCCGGACTAGCGGGCCGACCTACGAGCAGTACTTC	CASSPRTSGPTYEQYF
-	TRBV4-3	TRBJ1-2	-	17	TGCGCCAGCAGCCAAAAGGCGGGGGGACACCCTCACCAGGGCTACACCTTC	CASSQKAGGHPHQGYTF
few	TRBV7-2	TRBJ2-7	TRBD2	19	TGTGCCAGCAGCTCAAACCAGGGACTAGCGGGAGGAATGGCCTACGAGCAGTACTTC	CASSSNQGLAGGMAYEQYF
few	TRBV4-3	TRBJ2-2	-	15	TGCGCCAGCAGCCAAGAGGGACACTACACCGGGGAGCTGTTTTTT	CASSQEGHYTGELFF
-	TRBV6-1	TRBJ1-2	TRBD1	15	TGTGCCAGCAGAGGGACAGGCGGATGGAACTATGGCTACCCCTTC	CASRGTGGWNYGYPF
once	TRBV4-2	TRBJ2-7	TRBD1	17	TGTGCCAGCAGCCAAGAGGGCCCGGGACAGGGGATTTACGAGCAGTACTTC	CASSQEGPGQGIYEQYF
-	TRBV6-1	TRBJ1-4	TRBD1	14	TGTGCCAGCAGTCTACAGGGGGCAGGGGAAAAACTGTTTTTT	CASSLQGAGEKLFF
-	TRBV6-1	TRBJ2-1	TRBD2	15	TGTGCCAGCAGCACACCTAGCGGGAGGAGGAATGAGCAGTTCTTC	CASSTPSGRRNEQFF
-	TRBV7-3	TRBJ2-3	TRBD2	21	TGTGCCAGCAGCTTTTCTAACGTCCTGGGACTAGCGGGAGCCGGCACAGATACGCAGTATTTT	CASSFSNVLGLAGAGTDTQYF
-	TRBV29-1	TRBJ1-1	TRBD1	14	TGCAGCGTTTTGCGACAGGGACCGAACACTGAAGCTTTCTTT	CSVLRQGPNTEAFF
-	TRBV7-8	TRBJ1-1	-	13	TGTGCCAGCAGCTTAAGGGGGACACAAGAAGCTTTCTTT	CASSLRGTQEAFF
once	TRBV19	TRBJ1-1	TRBD1	15	TGTGCCAGTAGTAGTCAGGGGGCCGCAAACACTGAAGCTTTCTTT	CASSSQGAANTEAFF
-	TRBV7-8	TRBJ2-1	TRBD2	15	TGTGCCAGCAGCTTATTCGGGGGGGGTTACAATGAGCAGTTCTTC	CASSLFGGGYNEQFF
-	TRBV30	TRBJ1-1	-	13	TGTGCCTGGAGATGGGGAGGAGACACTGAAGCTTTCTTT	CAWRWGGDTEAFF
-	TRBV6-6	TRBJ2-5	-	14	TGTGCCAGCAACCCTAGAGAGGGCTGGGAGACCCAGTACTTC	CASNPREGWETQYF
-	TRBV2	TRBJ1-2	-	15	TGTGCCAGCAGTTCGGGCAGGGGAACTAACTATGGCTACACCTTC	CASSSGRGTNYGYTF
-	TRBV9	TRBJ2-1	-	14	TGTGCCAGCAGCGAAGAAGTCGGGTACAATGAGCAGTTCTTC	CASSEEVGYNEQFF
-	TRBV6-5	TRBJ2-7	TRBD1	16	TGTGCCAGCAGTTACGGACCGAGGACAGGGAACTACGAGCAGTACTTC	CASSYGPRTGNYEQYF
once	TRBV9	TRBJ1-4	-	20	TGTGCCAGCAGCCCCTCGACAGGACACGATTTTTATGCAACTAATGAAAAACTGTTTTTT	CASSPSTGHDFYATNEKLFF
-	TRBV30	TRBJ2-3	-	13	TGTGCCTGGAGTCCCCACCCCGGGGGTACGCAGTATTTT	CAWSPHPGGTQYF
-	TRBV7-9	TRBJ2-1	TRBD2	15	TGTGCCAGCAGCCCCCTAGCGGGCTCCTACAATGAGCAGTTCTTC	CASSPLAGSYNEQFF
-	TRBV4-2	TRBJ2-7	TRBD2	15	TGTGCCAGCAGCCAAGCTAGCGGGAGGGCCTACGAGCAGTACTTC	CASSQASGRAYEQYF
-	TRBV12-5	TRBJ1-5	-	18	TGTGCTAGTGGTTTGGTACTGTCGGGAGACTATAGCAATCAGCCCCAGAATTTT	CASGLVLSGDYSNQPQNF
-	TRBV9	TRBJ1-2	-	13	TGTGCCAGCAGCGCCCAGGGGACCTATGGCTACACCTTC	CASSAQGTYGYTF